This is a list of T cell receptor beta chains from one sample in a study of OX40 agonist ivuxolimab in advanced cancers. Sequenced by immunoSEQ multiplex PCR; TCRdb stores in-frame clones only, minus some. The sample yields over 100,000 clones, 80% to 90% seen once. The input for sequencing was CD4+ or CD8+ T cells sorted from blood, taken in a trial of the OX40 agonist ivuxolimab. The origin of the receptors is an adult with an advanced solid tumor such as melanoma, head and neck, liver or kidney cancer. Both conserved end residues are part of each CDR3. A D gene is named only where the DNA matches it firmly. Clone size is shown for a subset of rows, as once, few, many or a class of expanded clone.

j_gene: TRBJ1-2; v_gene: TRBV10-3; d_gene: NA; abundance: few; CDR3nt: TGTGCCATCAGTACCCGGGACCCAGGGTCCGACGGCTACACCTTC; CDR3aa: CAISTRDPGSDGYTF
j_gene: TRBJ1-4; v_gene: TRBV5-5; d_gene: NA; abundance: NA; CDR3nt: TGTGCCAGCAGCTTAGGGACTGGGAGAGAAAAACTGTTTTTT; CDR3aa: CASSLGTGREKLFF
j_gene: TRBJ1-1; v_gene: TRBV7-9; d_gene: NA; abundance: NA; CDR3nt: TGTGCCAGCAGCTTAGGAAGGCTTATGAACACTGAAGCTTTCTTT; CDR3aa: CASSLGRLMNTEAFF
j_gene: TRBJ1-1; v_gene: TRBV6-1; d_gene: NA; abundance: NA; CDR3nt: TGTGCCAGCAGTGAAATTCGAGGGGGTACTGAAGCTTTCTTT; CDR3aa: CASSEIRGGTEAFF
j_gene: TRBJ1-3; v_gene: TRBV4-2; d_gene: TRBD1; abundance: once; CDR3nt: TGTGCCAGCAGCCAGCGACAGGGCGGTGGAAACACCATATATTTT; CDR3aa: CASSQRQGGGNTIYF
j_gene: TRBJ2-2; v_gene: TRBV18; d_gene: TRBD1; abundance: NA; CDR3nt: TGTGCCAGCTCAACTGGTACAGGGGGACCGAACACCGGGGAGCTGTTTTTT; CDR3aa: CASSTGTGGPNTGELFF
j_gene: TRBJ2-3; v_gene: TRBV29-1; d_gene: TRBD2; abundance: NA; CDR3nt: TGCAGCGTTGAAGTGACTAGCGGAACAGATACGCAGTATTTT; CDR3aa: CSVEVTSGTDTQYF
j_gene: TRBJ2-7; v_gene: TRBV5-6; d_gene: NA; abundance: NA; CDR3nt: TGTGCCAGCAGCTTTTCGGGGCGAGGCGAGCAGTACTTC; CDR3aa: CASSFSGRGEQYF
j_gene: TRBJ2-7; v_gene: TRBV7-8; d_gene: NA; abundance: NA; CDR3nt: TGTGCCAGCAAAAGGGAGGCAAATTCCTACGAGCAGTACTTC; CDR3aa: CASKREANSYEQYF
j_gene: TRBJ2-5; v_gene: TRBV5-1; d_gene: NA; abundance: NA; CDR3nt: TGCGCCAGCAGCCCACAACAGGATCAAGAGACCCAGTACTTC; CDR3aa: CASSPQQDQETQYF
j_gene: TRBJ1-5; v_gene: TRBV10-3; d_gene: NA; abundance: NA; CDR3nt: TGTGCCATCAGTGATAACCAGAGCAATCAGCCCCAGCATTTT; CDR3aa: CAISDNQSNQPQHF
j_gene: TRBJ2-7; v_gene: TRBV19; d_gene: NA; abundance: NA; CDR3nt: TGTGCCAGTAGGAAAAAGTCGGACCCTACCTACGAGCAGTACTTC; CDR3aa: CASRKKSDPTYEQYF
j_gene: TRBJ1-2; v_gene: TRBV25-1; d_gene: TRBD1; abundance: NA; CDR3nt: TGTGCCAGCAGTGAATTTTGGGACAGGGGGCAAGGCTACACCTTC; CDR3aa: CASSEFWDRGQGYTF
j_gene: TRBJ1-5; v_gene: TRBV28; d_gene: NA; abundance: NA; CDR3nt: TGTGCCAGCAGGAACAGGGAATTTCAGCCCCAGCATTTT; CDR3aa: CASRNREFQPQHF
j_gene: TRBJ2-5; v_gene: TRBV5-6; d_gene: TRBD1; abundance: NA; CDR3nt: TGTGCCAGCAGCGAAGGACAGGGGGGAAAAGAGACCCAGTACTTC; CDR3aa: CASSEGQGGKETQYF
j_gene: TRBJ1-6; v_gene: TRBV28; d_gene: NA; abundance: few; CDR3nt: TGTGCCAGCAGTTTCAGGGATTCACCCCTCCACTTT; CDR3aa: CASSFRDSPLHF
j_gene: TRBJ2-3; v_gene: TRBV10-3; d_gene: NA; abundance: NA; CDR3nt: TGTGCCACCGGACAGAGCACAGATACGCAGTATTTT; CDR3aa: CATGQSTDTQYF
j_gene: TRBJ1-1; v_gene: TRBV5-6; d_gene: NA; abundance: NA; CDR3nt: TGTGCCAGCAGCTTTCAGGGCGGTTACACTGAAGCTTTCTTT; CDR3aa: CASSFQGGYTEAFF
j_gene: TRBJ1-5; v_gene: TRBV6-1; d_gene: NA; abundance: few; CDR3nt: TGTGCCAGCAGCCCCGACGGAAATCAGCCCCAGCATTTT; CDR3aa: CASSPDGNQPQHF
j_gene: TRBJ2-6; v_gene: TRBV19; d_gene: NA; abundance: NA; CDR3nt: TGTGCCAGTACATGGGGTAAACCCTCTGGGGCCAACGTCCTGACTTTC; CDR3aa: CASTWGKPSGANVLTF
j_gene: TRBJ2-1; v_gene: TRBV19; d_gene: TRBD2; abundance: NA; CDR3nt: TGTGCCAGTAGACTTAGCGGGGGGGCTCGGGAGCAGTTCTTC; CDR3aa: CASRLSGGAREQFF
j_gene: TRBJ1-6; v_gene: TRBV4-3; d_gene: NA; abundance: NA; CDR3nt: TGCGCCAGCAGCCAAGAGAGGACGGTAAATTCACCCCTCCACTTT; CDR3aa: CASSQERTVNSPLHF
j_gene: TRBJ1-3; v_gene: TRBV6-1; d_gene: NA; abundance: few; CDR3nt: TGTGCCAGCAGTCTCCCTGCCGGGACAAGAAACACCATATATTTT; CDR3aa: CASSLPAGTRNTIYF
j_gene: TRBJ1-5; v_gene: TRBV18; d_gene: NA; abundance: few; CDR3nt: TGTGCCAGTGGCCTAGAAAGCAATCAGCCCCAGCATTTT; CDR3aa: CASGLESNQPQHF
j_gene: TRBJ2-1; v_gene: TRBV10-1; d_gene: TRBD2; abundance: NA; CDR3nt: TGCGCCAGCAGTGAGAGCGGGGGGCCAGATTATGAGCAGTTCTTC; CDR3aa: CASSESGGPDYEQFF
j_gene: TRBJ1-4; v_gene: TRBV6-5; d_gene: NA; abundance: NA; CDR3nt: TGTGCCAGCAGGGGTGATGGGCAGGAGGAAAAACTGTTTTTT; CDR3aa: CASRGDGQEEKLFF
j_gene: TRBJ1-4; v_gene: TRBV5-4; d_gene: NA; abundance: NA; CDR3nt: TGTGCCAGCAGCAGGGGATCGGGGGCTTCGGTTGAAAAACTGTTTTTT; CDR3aa: CASSRGSGASVEKLFF
j_gene: TRBJ2-3; v_gene: TRBV2; d_gene: TRBD2; abundance: NA; CDR3nt: TGTGCCAGCAGCGCGGGGGGGCCCCCAGATACGCAGTATTTT; CDR3aa: CASSAGGPPDTQYF
j_gene: TRBJ1-5; v_gene: TRBV13; d_gene: NA; abundance: NA; CDR3nt: TGTGCCAGCAGCTATCAGGCCAGGGATCAGCCCCAGCATTTT; CDR3aa: CASSYQARDQPQHF
j_gene: TRBJ1-1; v_gene: TRBV6-5; d_gene: NA; abundance: few; CDR3nt: TGTGCCAGCAGTACGCCTAAGAACACTGAAGCTTTCTTT; CDR3aa: CASSTPKNTEAFF
j_gene: TRBJ2-5; v_gene: TRBV29-1; d_gene: NA; abundance: NA; CDR3nt: TGCAGCGTTGAGATGACAGTCCAGGAGACCCAGTACTTC; CDR3aa: CSVEMTVQETQYF
j_gene: TRBJ2-3; v_gene: TRBV5-6; d_gene: NA; abundance: NA; CDR3nt: TGTGCCAGCAGCCAGGGGGATACGCAGTATTTT; CDR3aa: CASSQGDTQYF
j_gene: TRBJ2-2; v_gene: TRBV11-3; d_gene: NA; abundance: NA; CDR3nt: TGTGCCAGCAGCTTAGATGGATTGGGCACCGGGGAGCTGTTTTTT; CDR3aa: CASSLDGLGTGELFF
j_gene: TRBJ1-1; v_gene: TRBV5-4; d_gene: NA; abundance: NA; CDR3nt: TGTGCCAGCAGTTTAGGGACAACTGAAGCTTTCTTT; CDR3aa: CASSLGTTEAFF
j_gene: TRBJ2-5; v_gene: TRBV5-4; d_gene: TRBD2; abundance: NA; CDR3nt: TGTGCCAGCAGCTTGGGGGGATTAGCGGGACAAGAGACCCAGTACTTC; CDR3aa: CASSLGGLAGQETQYF
j_gene: TRBJ2-3; v_gene: TRBV11-2; d_gene: TRBD2; abundance: NA; CDR3nt: TGTGCCAGCAGCCCCGCCGGACTAGCGGGGGTCACAGATACGCAGTATTTT; CDR3aa: CASSPAGLAGVTDTQYF
j_gene: TRBJ2-2; v_gene: TRBV14; d_gene: NA; abundance: NA; CDR3nt: TGTGCCAGCAGCCAAGTTCCCACCGGGGAGCTGTTTTTT; CDR3aa: CASSQVPTGELFF
j_gene: TRBJ1-6; v_gene: TRBV2; d_gene: NA; abundance: NA; CDR3nt: TGTGCCAGCAGTTCCCAGGGACCCTATAATTCACCCCTCCACTTT; CDR3aa: CASSSQGPYNSPLHF
j_gene: TRBJ2-1; v_gene: TRBV7-6; d_gene: TRBD2; abundance: NA; CDR3nt: TGTGCCAGCAGCCCCCAGCGGGGGGGCTTAGGTGAGCAGTTCTTC; CDR3aa: CASSPQRGGLGEQFF
j_gene: TRBJ1-2; v_gene: TRBV4-2; d_gene: NA; abundance: NA; CDR3nt: TGTGCCAGCAGCCATGATCGACAGATGACTAACTATGGCTACACCTTC; CDR3aa: CASSHDRQMTNYGYTF
j_gene: TRBJ2-7; v_gene: TRBV5-1; d_gene: TRBD2; abundance: NA; CDR3nt: TGCGCCAGCAGCGCTACAGCGGGGTACTACGAGCAGTACTTC; CDR3aa: CASSATAGYYEQYF
j_gene: TRBJ1-4; v_gene: TRBV4-2; d_gene: NA; abundance: NA; CDR3nt: TGTGCCAGCAGCCAAGATCAAGGGAATGAAAAACTGTTTTTT; CDR3aa: CASSQDQGNEKLFF
j_gene: TRBJ2-5; v_gene: TRBV28; d_gene: NA; abundance: few; CDR3nt: TGTGCCAGCAGTGGTCGGGACCCCCGTTCGGAGACCCAGTACTTC; CDR3aa: CASSGRDPRSETQYF
j_gene: TRBJ1-6; v_gene: TRBV5-4; d_gene: NA; abundance: NA; CDR3nt: TGTGCCAGCAGCCTGGGGGGTGTTAATTCACCCCTCCACTTT; CDR3aa: CASSLGGVNSPLHF